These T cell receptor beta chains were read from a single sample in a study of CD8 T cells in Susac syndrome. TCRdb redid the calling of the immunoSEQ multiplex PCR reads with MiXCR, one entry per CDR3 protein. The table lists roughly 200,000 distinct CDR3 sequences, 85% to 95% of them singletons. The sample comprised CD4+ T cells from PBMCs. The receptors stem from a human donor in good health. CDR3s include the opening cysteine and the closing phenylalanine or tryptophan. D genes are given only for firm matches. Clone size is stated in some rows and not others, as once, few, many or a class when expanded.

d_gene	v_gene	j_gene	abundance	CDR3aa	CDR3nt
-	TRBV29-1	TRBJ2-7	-	CSVEFGGAAYEQYF	TGCAGCGTTGAATTCGGCGGGGCCGCCTACGAGCAGTACTTC
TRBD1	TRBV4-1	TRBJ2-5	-	CASSQADREKETQYF	TGCGCCAGCAGCCAAGCAGACAGGGAAAAAGAGACCCAGTACTTC
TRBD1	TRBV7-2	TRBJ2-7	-	CASSLGAGGDEQYF	TGTGCCAGCAGCTTAGGGGCAGGGGGAGACGAGCAGTACTTC
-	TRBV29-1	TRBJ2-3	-	CSVVGGEGALGTDTQYF	TGCAGCGTTGTCGGAGGGGAAGGAGCTCTGGGCACAGATACGCAGTATTTT
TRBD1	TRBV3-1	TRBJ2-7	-	CASSQDRTGEYF	TGTGCCAGCAGCCAAGATCGGACAGGGGAGTACTTC
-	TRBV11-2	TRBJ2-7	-	CASSDEGRSYEQYF	TGTGCCAGCAGCGATGAGGGCCGCTCCTACGAGCAGTACTTC
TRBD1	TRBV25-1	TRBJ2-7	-	CASSESRDREQYF	TGTGCCAGCAGTGAATCCAGGGACAGGGAGCAGTACTTC
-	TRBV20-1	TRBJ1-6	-	CSARLAGDFNSPLHF	TGCAGTGCTCGACTGGCCGGGGACTTCAATTCACCCCTCCACTTT
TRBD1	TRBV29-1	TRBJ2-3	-	CSEAQGATDTQYF	TGCAGCGAAGCACAGGGGGCTACAGATACGCAGTATTTT
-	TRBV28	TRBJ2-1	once	CASSATLGRDEQFF	TGTGCCAGCAGTGCGACACTCGGTAGGGATGAGCAGTTCTTC
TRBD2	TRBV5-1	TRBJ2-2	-	CASSLGTSVTGELFF	TGCGCCAGCAGCTTGGGGACTAGTGTCACCGGGGAGCTGTTTTTT
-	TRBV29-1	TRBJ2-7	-	CSVEDSVLGYEQYF	TGCAGCGTTGAAGATTCGGTTCTAGGTTACGAGCAGTACTTC
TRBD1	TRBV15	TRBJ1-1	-	CATSRVYQRPGGNTEAFF	TGTGCCACCAGCAGAGTGTACCAGCGACCAGGGGGGAACACTGAAGCTTTCTTT
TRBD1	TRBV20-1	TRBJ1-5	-	CSAPGQGYTFGNQPQHF	TGCAGTGCTCCGGGACAGGGGTACACCTTTGGTAATCAGCCCCAGCATTTT
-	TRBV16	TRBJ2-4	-	CASSQNRAKNIQYF	TGTGCCAGCAGCCAGAACAGGGCGAAAAACATTCAGTACTTC
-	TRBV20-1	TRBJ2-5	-	CSALDLLKETQYF	TGCAGTGCTCTGGACCTTCTCAAAGAGACCCAGTACTTC
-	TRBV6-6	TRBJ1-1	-	CASSYSASNTEAFF	TGTGCCAGCAGTTACAGTGCCAGCAACACTGAAGCTTTCTTT
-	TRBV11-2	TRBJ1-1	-	CASTLLWETEAFF	TGTGCCAGCACCCTACTCTGGGAGACTGAAGCTTTCTTT
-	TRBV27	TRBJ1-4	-	CASSFYPDSDEKLFF	TGTGCCAGCAGTTTCTACCCGGACAGCGATGAAAAACTGTTTTTT
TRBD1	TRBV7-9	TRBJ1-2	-	CASSLGGQGGGYTF	TGTGCCAGCAGCTTAGGGGGACAGGGAGGCGGCTACACCTTC
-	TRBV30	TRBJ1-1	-	CAWSHADREAFF	TGTGCCTGGAGTCACGCCGATCGTGAAGCTTTCTTT
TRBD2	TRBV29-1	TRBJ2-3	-	CSSRTSGRLDTQYF	TGCAGCTCTAGGACTAGCGGACGTTTAGATACGCAGTATTTT
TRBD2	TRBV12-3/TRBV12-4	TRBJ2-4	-	CASSGLPRGEEYF	TGTGCCAGCAGCGGACTCCCACGGGGGGAGGAGTACTTC
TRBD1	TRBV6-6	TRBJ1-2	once	CAARDRDVYGYTF	TGTGCCGCCCGGGACAGGGATGTATATGGCTACACCTTC
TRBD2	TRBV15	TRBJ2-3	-	CATGRSATSGRSTDTQYF	TGTGCCACCGGGCGGTCGGCGACTAGCGGGCGAAGCACAGATACGCAGTATTTT
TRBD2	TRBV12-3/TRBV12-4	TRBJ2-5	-	CASSPGLAGAQTQYF	TGTGCCAGCAGCCCCGGACTAGCGGGGGCCCAGACCCAGTACTTC
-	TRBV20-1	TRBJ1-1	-	CSARAGAAGLGF	TGCAGTGCTAGAGCTGGGGCCGCCGGTTTGGGCTTT
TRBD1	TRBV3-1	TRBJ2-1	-	CASSERTGLDEQFF	TGTGCCAGCAGCGAGAGGACAGGGCTGGATGAGCAGTTCTTC
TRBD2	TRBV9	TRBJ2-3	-	CASSGASGRAGDTQYF	TGTGCCAGCAGCGGAGCCAGCGGGAGGGCCGGAGATACGCAGTATTTT